This T cell receptor (beta chain) was sequenced for a study of T-cell reconstitution after alpha-beta-depleted transplantation in children. Germline-derived CDR1 and CDR2 are DFQATT and SNEGSKA (reference sequence). This CDR3 contains 15 residues. V lost 3 bases, J lost 12 bases, and 21 bases lay in between. Preparing the TCRbeta library involved the use of unique molecular identifiers. TCRdb independently ran MiXCR on the PCR reads; one entry per CDR3 protein. The sample lists around 380,000 distinct CDR3 sequences, roughly a tenth occurring once. The clonotype originates from a human donor who donated a stem cell graft to a child with acute myeloid leukemia. This sample comprised PBMCs from the stem cell graft donor, obtained from the stem cell graft. This rearrangement joins TRBV20-1 to TRBJ1-6; D is undetermined. DNA of the CDR3: TGCAGTGCTAGTCGGCCGTCTTCATCCGAGGGACCCCTCCACTTT. Amino acid sequence: CSASRPSSSEGPLHF.